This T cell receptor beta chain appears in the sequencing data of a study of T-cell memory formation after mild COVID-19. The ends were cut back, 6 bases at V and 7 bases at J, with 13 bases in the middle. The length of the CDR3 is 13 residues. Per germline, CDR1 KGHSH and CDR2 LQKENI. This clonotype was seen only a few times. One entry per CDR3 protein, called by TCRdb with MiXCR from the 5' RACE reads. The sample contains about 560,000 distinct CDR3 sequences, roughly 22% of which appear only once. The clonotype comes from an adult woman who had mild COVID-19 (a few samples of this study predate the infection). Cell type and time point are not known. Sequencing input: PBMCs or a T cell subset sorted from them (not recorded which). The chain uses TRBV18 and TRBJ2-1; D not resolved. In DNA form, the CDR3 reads TGTGCCAGCTCGGAAGGGCTCAGTAATGAGCAGTTCTTC. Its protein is CASSEGLSNEQFF.